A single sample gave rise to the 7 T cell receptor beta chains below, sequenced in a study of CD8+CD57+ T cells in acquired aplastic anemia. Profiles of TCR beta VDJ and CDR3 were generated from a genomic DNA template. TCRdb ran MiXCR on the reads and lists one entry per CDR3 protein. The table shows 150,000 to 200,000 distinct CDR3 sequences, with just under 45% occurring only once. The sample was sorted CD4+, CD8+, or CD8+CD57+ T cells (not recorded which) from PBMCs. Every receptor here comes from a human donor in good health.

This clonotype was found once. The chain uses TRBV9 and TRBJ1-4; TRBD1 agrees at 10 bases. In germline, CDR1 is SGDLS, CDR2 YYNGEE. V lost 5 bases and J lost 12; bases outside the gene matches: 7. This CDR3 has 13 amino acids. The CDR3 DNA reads TGTGCCAGCAGGCCGGGACAGGGGATAGAACTGTTTTTT. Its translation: CASRPGQGIELFF.

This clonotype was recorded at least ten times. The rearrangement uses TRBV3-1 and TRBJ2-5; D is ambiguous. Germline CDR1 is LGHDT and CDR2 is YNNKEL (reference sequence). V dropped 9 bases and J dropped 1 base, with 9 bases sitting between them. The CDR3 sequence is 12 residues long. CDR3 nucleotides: TGTGCCAGTGTAGACGGCCAAGAGACCCAGTACTTC. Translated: CASVDGQETQYF.

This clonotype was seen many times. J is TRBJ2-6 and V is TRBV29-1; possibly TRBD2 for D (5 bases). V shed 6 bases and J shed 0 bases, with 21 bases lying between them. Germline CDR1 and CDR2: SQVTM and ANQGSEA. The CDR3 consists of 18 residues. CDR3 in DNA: TGCAGCGTGGAGAGGGCGACTGCCTGGGACTCTGGGGCCAACGTCCTGACTTTC. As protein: CSVERATAWDSGANVLTF.

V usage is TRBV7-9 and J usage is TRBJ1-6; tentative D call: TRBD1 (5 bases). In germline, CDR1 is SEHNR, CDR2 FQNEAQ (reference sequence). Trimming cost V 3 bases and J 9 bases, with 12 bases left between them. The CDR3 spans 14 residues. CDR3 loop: CASSFAREVSPLHF. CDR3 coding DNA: TGTGCCAGCAGCTTCGCCAGGGAGGTTTCACCCCTCCACTTT. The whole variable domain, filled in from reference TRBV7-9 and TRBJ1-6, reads DTGVSQNPRHKITKRGQNVTFRCDPISEHNRLYWYRQTLGQGPEFLTYFQNEAQLEKSRLLSDRFSAERPKGSFSTLEIQRTEQGDSAMYLCASSFAREVSPLHFGNGTRLTVT.

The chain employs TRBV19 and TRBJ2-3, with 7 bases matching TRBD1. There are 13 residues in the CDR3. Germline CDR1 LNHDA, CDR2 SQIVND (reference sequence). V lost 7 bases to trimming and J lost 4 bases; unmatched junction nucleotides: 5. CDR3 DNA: TGTGCCAGTACGCACAGGGGTCCAGATACGCAGTATTTT. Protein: CASTHRGPDTQYF.

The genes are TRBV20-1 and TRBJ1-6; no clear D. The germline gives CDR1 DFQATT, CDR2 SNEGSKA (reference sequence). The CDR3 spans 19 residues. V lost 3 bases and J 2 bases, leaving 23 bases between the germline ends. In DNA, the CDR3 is TGCAGTGCTAGTGGGTACCTGCGCGCTAAGGACCCCTATAATTCACCCCTCCACTTT. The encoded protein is CSASGYLRAKDPYNSPLHF.

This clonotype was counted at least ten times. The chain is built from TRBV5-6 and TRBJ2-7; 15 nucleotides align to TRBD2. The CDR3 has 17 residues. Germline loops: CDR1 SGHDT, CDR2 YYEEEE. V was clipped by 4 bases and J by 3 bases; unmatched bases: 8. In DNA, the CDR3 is TGTGCCAGCAGCCCGAGGACTAGCGGGAGGGCCTTCTACGAGCAGTACTTC. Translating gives CASSPRTSGRAFYEQYF.